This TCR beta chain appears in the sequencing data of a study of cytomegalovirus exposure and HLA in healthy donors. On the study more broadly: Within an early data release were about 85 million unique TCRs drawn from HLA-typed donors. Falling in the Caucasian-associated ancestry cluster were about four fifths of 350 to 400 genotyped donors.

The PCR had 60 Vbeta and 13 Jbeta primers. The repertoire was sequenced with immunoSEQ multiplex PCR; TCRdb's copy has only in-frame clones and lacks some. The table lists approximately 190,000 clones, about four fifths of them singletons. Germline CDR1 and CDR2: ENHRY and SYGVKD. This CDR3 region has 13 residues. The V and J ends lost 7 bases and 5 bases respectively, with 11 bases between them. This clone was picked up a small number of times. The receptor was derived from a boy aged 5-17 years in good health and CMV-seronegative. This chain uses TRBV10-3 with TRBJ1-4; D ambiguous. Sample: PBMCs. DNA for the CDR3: TGTGCCATCAATCGAGGCCCCAATGAAAAACTGTTTTTT. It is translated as CAINRGPNEKLFF.